The 13 T cell receptor beta chains listed next were all sequenced from one sample in a study of blood T cell repertoires in COVID-19. Sequencing used immunoSEQ multiplex PCR; TCRdb keeps in-frame clones, though not all of them. The table records about 250,000 clones, around 89% of them present only once. Source material: peripheral blood. All receptors come from a man aged 25 to 45 with acute or convalescent COVID-19.

This rearrangement joins TRBV25-1 to TRBJ1-4; tentatively, D is TRBD1 (6 bases). From germline, CDR1 is MGHDK and CDR2 SYGVNS. V was trimmed by 4 bases and J by 5 bases, leaving 17 bases between them. The CDR3 is made up of 16 amino acids. The CDR3 region is CASSGPRGGENEKLFF. CDR3 DNA sequence: TGTGCCAGCAGTGGCCCCCGGGGGGGCGAGAATGAAAAACTGTTTTTT. Combining the CDR3 with reference TRBV25-1 and TRBJ1-4 gives the whole variable domain EADIYQTPRYLVIGTGKKITLECSQTMGHDKMYWYQQDPGMELHLIHYSYGVNSTEKGDLSSESTVSRIRTEHFPLTLESARPSHTSQYLCASSGPRGGENEKLFFGSGTQLSVL.

The CDR3 region has the DNA TGTGCCAGCAGTCCCCGAGGGGGCGCGGGCAAAAACATTCAGTACTTC. Translated: CASSPRGGAGKNIQYF. The chain recombines TRBV2 with TRBJ2-4; 7 positions match TRBD1. This CDR3 has 16 residues. Trimming removed 5 bases from V and 3 bases from J; junction bases left unmatched: 10. Germline lookup yields CDR1 SNHLY and CDR2 FYNNEI.

The chain joins TRBV14 to TRBJ2-7; TRBD1 matches at 8 bases. CDR3 length: 15 residues. Germline V gives CDR1 SGHDN, CDR2 FVKESK. V trimming: 1 base; J trimming: 2 bases; junction bases outside the gene matches: 4. The CDR3 DNA follows: TGTGCCAGCAGCCAAGGCAGGGGGCCAACCTACGAGCAGTACTTC. This encodes CASSQGRGPTYEQYF.

This chain uses TRBV10-2 with TRBJ1-6, with D unresolved. Germline loops: CDR1 WSHSY, CDR2 SAAADI. Trimming cost V 4 bases and J 4 bases, with 5 bases left between them. CDR3 length equals 13 residues. The CDR3 DNA sequence: TGCGCCAGCAGTGTTGAGTATAATTCACCCCTCCACTTT. Translating gives CASSVEYNSPLHF.

This chain's CDR3 is CASSNLAGGIDTQYF. In DNA form, the CDR3 reads TGTGCCAGCAGCAATCTAGCGGGAGGGATAGATACGCAGTATTTT. V and J are TRBV28 and TRBJ2-3; 12 nucleotides line up with TRBD2. The CDR3 has 15 amino acids. CDR1 MDHEN and CDR2 SYDVKM come from the germline V gene. The V gene end was trimmed by 6 bases and the J gene end by 5 bases; junction bases not matched to a gene: 6. Together with reference TRBV28 and TRBJ2-3, the CDR3 gives the full variable domain: DVKVTQSSRYLVKRTGEKVFLECVQDMDHENMFWYRQDPGLGLRLIYFSYDVKMKEKGDIPEGYSVSREKKERFSLILESASTNQTSMYLCASSNLAGGIDTQYFGPGTRLTVL.

The chain combines TRBV28 with TRBJ2-2; possibly TRBD1 for D (6 bases). The CDR3 has 18 amino acids. Trimming took 5 bases from V and 4 from J, leaving 23 bases between them. Germline lookup yields CDR1 MDHEN and CDR2 SYDVKM. The DNA of the CDR3 is TGTGCCAGCAGTCCCCAAAGGTTCGTGACAGGTGCCACCGGGGAGCTGTTTTTT. It yields the protein CASSPQRFVTGATGELFF.

V usage is TRBV28 and J usage is TRBJ2-5; D is uncertain. The CDR3 is made up of 14 amino acids. The V end lost 3 bases, the J end lost 5 bases, and 13 bases lay between the germline ends. CDR1 is MDHEN, CDR2 SYDVKM, per germline. The CDR3 sequence: CASSLGRVRETQYF. CDR3 coding DNA: TGTGCCAGCAGTTTGGGTCGGGTTAGGGAGACCCAGTACTTC.

The chain carries TRBV6-5 and TRBJ2-7; 7 bases line up with TRBD1. Germline trimming cut 5 bases from V and 2 bases from J; bases unmatched to any gene: 6. From germline, CDR1 is MNHEY and CDR2 SVGAGI. CDR3 length equals 14 residues. The CDR3 loop reads CASSRNRGTYEQYF. CDR3 nucleotides: TGTGCCAGCAGTCGCAACAGGGGCACCTACGAGCAGTACTTC.

V and J are TRBV30 and TRBJ2-1; weak D call: TRBD2 (5 bases). CDR3 length: 14 amino acids. From germline, CDR1 is GTSNPN and CDR2 SVGIG (reference sequence). Trimming stripped 0 bases from V and 8 bases from J, with 14 bases between. The CDR3 loop is CAWSVARAFDEQFF. CDR3 in DNA: TGTGCCTGGAGTGTAGCGAGGGCGTTCGATGAGCAGTTCTTC.

In DNA, the CDR3 is TGCGCCAGCAGCAAGCTGGACAGGGTTGAGACCCAGTACTTC. Its protein is CASSKLDRVETQYF. The chain carries TRBV4-1 and TRBJ2-5; TRBD1 agrees at 8 bases. The V gene's germline CDR1 is MGHRA and CDR2 YSYEKL. The V gene end was trimmed by 5 bases and the J gene end by 5 bases; junction bases not matched to a gene: 7. The CDR3 contains 14 residues.

The chain joins TRBV19 to TRBJ1-1, with TRBD1 as a possible D gene (6 bases). CDR1 and CDR2 (germline): LNHDA, SQIVND (reference sequence). This CDR3 contains 15 residues. Trimming took 4 bases from V and 4 from J, leaving 16 bases between them. CDR3 protein: CASSTGQNGPTEAFF. For the CDR3, the DNA is TGTGCCAGTAGTACTGGACAGAACGGTCCCACTGAAGCTTTCTTT.

J is TRBJ1-3 and V is TRBV30, with D possibly matching TRBD1 (5 bases). Germline V gene sequence: CDR1 GTSNPN, CDR2 SVGIG (reference sequence). The CDR3 covers 15 residues. Trimming took off 0 bases at V and 1 base at J, with 10 bases between the two ends. DNA for the CDR3: TGTGCCTGGAGTGTACAGGCAGGGTCTGGAAACACCATATATTTT. Its protein is CAWSVQAGSGNTIYF.

The CDR3 is CASSLAWGEGQPQHF. As DNA, the CDR3 is TGTGCCAGCAGCTTAGCGTGGGGGGAAGGACAGCCCCAGCATTTT. The chain has TRBV7-6 and TRBJ1-5; TRBD1 is a possible D gene (5 bases). V was trimmed by 0 bases and J by 7 bases, leaving 13 bases between them. Germline CDR1 SGHVS, CDR2 FNYEAQ. This CDR3 has 15 residues.